One and the same sample provided the 10 T cell receptor beta chains below, sequenced in a study of cytomegalovirus exposure and HLA in healthy donors. The PCR had 60 Vbeta and 13 Jbeta primers. This table comes from immunoSEQ multiplex PCR, and its TCRdb copy is limited to in-frame clones, with some not included. Altogether around 97,000 clones are present, around 61% being singletons, with the ten largest covering less than 3.5%. The source material was PBMCs. The receptor source for this set is a woman between 45 and 60 years old in good health and CMV-seronegative.

V gene TRBV29-1 combines with J gene TRBJ1-1; unclear D gene. Per the germline V gene, CDR1 is SQVTM and CDR2 is ANQGSEA. V was trimmed by 4 bases and J by 1 base, leaving 10 bases between them. CDR3 size: 13 residues. CDR3 sequence reads: CSVVRPGNTEAFF. The CDR3 bases are TGCAGCGTTGTCCGGCCAGGGAACACTGAAGCTTTCTTT.

The sample holds a few counts of this clone. The chain recombines TRBV18 with TRBJ2-7; a possible D gene is TRBD1 (5 bases). CDR1 KGHSH and CDR2 LQKENI come from the germline V gene. The CDR3 covers 17 residues. V lost 4 bases to trimming and J lost 0 bases, with 19 bases between them. CDR3 nucleotides: TGTGCCAGCTCACGGTCACAGGTTTACTCTGGCTCCTACGAGCAGTACTTC. Translating it yields CASSRSQVYSGSYEQYF.

The chain couples TRBV2 to TRBJ2-3; TRBD1 agrees at 7 bases. After removal of 5 bases from V and 4 bases from J, the junction contained 6 bases not matched to a gene. The CDR3 sequence is 14 residues long. CDR1 is SNHLY and CDR2 is FYNNEI in the germline V gene. For the CDR3, the DNA is TGTGCCAGCAGTCAGAGGGACAGATCAGATACGCAGTATTTT. Amino acids: CASSQRDRSDTQYF.

In this sample, this clone turned up a few times. This chain links TRBV6-1 with TRBJ1-1; D gene uncertain. This CDR3 has 15 residues. Germline CDR1 and CDR2: MNHNS and SASEGT. The V gene lost 1 base and the J gene lost 0 bases, with 9 bases spanning the gap. For the CDR3, the DNA is TGTGCCAGCAGTGAAGTTGTACAAATGAACACTGAAGCTTTCTTT. It encodes CASSEVVQMNTEAFF.

CDR3 sequence: CASRRGDAPPYEQYF. CDR3 DNA: TGTGCCAGCAGACGGGGGGACGCCCCCCCCTACGAGCAGTACTTC. This chain connects TRBV5-4 to TRBJ2-5; TRBD2 aligns across 7 bases. Matching the DNA end better, TRBJ2-7 makes the J call doubtful. CDR3 length equals 15 residues. Germline V lookup: CDR1 SGHNT, CDR2 YYREEE (reference sequence).

This clone was picked up one time. The rearrangement joins TRBV5-6 to TRBJ1-1; D is unclear. CDR1 and CDR2 (germline): SGHDT, YYEEEE. The CDR3 contains 12 residues. V lost 2 bases, J lost 4 bases, and 6 bases lay in between. CDR3 nucleotide sequence: TGTGCCAGCAGCTTTCCAGGCACTGAAGCTTTCTTT. Its translation: CASSFPGTEAFF.

CDR3 DNA: TGTGCCAGTAGTACAGGGTTTCATCAGCCCCAGCATTTT. It is translated as CASSTGFHQPQHF. This sequence joins TRBV19 and TRBJ1-5, with a tentative D call TRBD1 (5 bases). Trimming cost V 4 bases and J 5 bases, with 9 bases left between them. From germline, CDR1 is LNHDA and CDR2 SQIVND (reference sequence). This CDR3 has 13 amino acids.

The chain is built from TRBV5-5 and TRBJ2-1; D unclear. The V gene's germline CDR1 is SGHKS and CDR2 YYEKEE (reference sequence). The germline V and J ends were trimmed by 4 bases and 8 bases, with 25 bases remaining between them. CDR3 length: 17 amino acids. CDR3 amino acids: CASSPQLRTRRMDEQFF. The CDR3 DNA is TGTGCCAGCAGCCCCCAATTACGTACCAGGCGTATGGATGAGCAGTTCTTC.

CDR3 in amino acids: CASSLIGVDSGANVLTF. The DNA of the CDR3 is TGTGCCAGCAGCTTAATCGGGGTAGACTCTGGGGCCAACGTCCTGACTTTC. The rearrangement links TRBV7-9 to TRBJ2-6; maybe TRBD2 (5 bases). The germline CDR1 and CDR2 sequences are SEHNR and FQNEAQ (reference sequence). This CDR3 is built from 17 residues. V dropped 2 bases and J dropped 0 bases, with 11 bases sitting between them.

The V and J genes are TRBV5-6 and TRBJ2-1, with TRBD2 identical over 10 bases. Trimming took 0 bases from V and 16 from J; bases not matched to a gene: 7. The CDR3 extends over 13 amino acids. CDR1 and CDR2 from the germline V gene are SGHDT and YYEEEE. Here the CDR3 reads CASSLADTSGTFF. The CDR3 DNA sequence: TGTGCCAGCAGCTTGGCCGATACTAGCGGGACCTTCTTC.